This TCR beta chain was recovered during a study of graft-versus-host responses after intestinal transplantation. TCRdb keeps only in-frame clones here, not all; method: immunoSEQ multiplex PCR. The sample records roughly 14,000 clones, 29% being singletons. This receptor was obtained from a human patient who received an intestinal transplant. The source material was alloreactive CD4+ T cells from a mixed lymphocyte reaction culture, sampled before intestinal transplant. Subset denoted: CFSE-low proliferating T cells sorted from roughly six-day pre-transplant mixed lymphocyte reaction (GvH or HvG direction).

CDR3 protein: CASSDSRDRFTDTQYF. CDR3 nucleotides: TGTGCCAGCAGTGACAGCCGGGACAGATTCACAGATACGCAGTATTTT. V is TRBV2 and J is TRBJ2-3; 7 bases agree with TRBD1. This CDR3 is 16 amino acids long. The J segment lost 2 bases and the V segment lost 3 bases, leaving 8 bases of the junction unmatched. The V gene's germline CDR1 is SNHLY and CDR2 FYNNEI.